The source of this TCR beta chain is a study of vaccination effects on CD4 cells after COVID-19 (dated 2022 in TCRdb). Concerning the study at large: In the ViraFEST assay, PBMC were stimulated with viral peptide pools, and antigen-specific CD4+ T cell clonotypes were then identified by expansion using TCR sequencing. Across the study, the median time from the second dose to post-vaccine sampling was 72 days (range 14 to 241). Approximately 2 million PBMC per well were cultured in IMDM with about 4.8% human AB serum, 8.5 to 10 IU/ml IL-2 and gentamicin, plus 10 ug/ml peptides. The study compared SARS-CoV-2 spike-specific CD4+ TCR repertoires before and after mRNA vaccination in COVID-19 convalescent patients and infection-naive vaccine recipients. The full study included 9 to 10 COVID-19 convalescent patients and a handful of SARS-CoV-2-naive healthy vaccine recipients. The Oncomine TCR Beta short-read assay on an Illumina iSeq 100 was used to sequence cultures from other donors in the study.

Worth noting for this clone: Its binding antigen is unknown. Within one base of it there is no much larger clone, and no base qualities were kept.

After more than 9 days of culture, CD4+ T cells were isolated with the EasySep CD4+ T cell isolation kit. Each participant received two doses of an mRNA SARS-CoV-2 vaccine, either BNT162b2 or mRNA-1273. None of the healthy vaccine recipients had a prior SARS-CoV-2 infection, which was confirmed by nucleocapsid antibody tests that came back negative both before and after vaccination. On days 3 and 7, half of the culture medium was replaced with fresh IL-2-containing medium. Each peptide stimulation condition was cultured in triplicate wells unless otherwise noted. Using Ficoll-Paque Plus gradient centrifugation, PBMC were separated from whole blood and then either used fresh or cryopreserved at -140C. The QIAamp micro DNA kit was used to extract genomic DNA from the cultured CD4+ T cells. The receptor library was made with the immunoSEQ multiplex PCR assay. DNA from the cultured and isolated CD4+ T cells underwent TCR beta CDR3 sequencing. The source study handled its data this way. Non-productive TCR sequences were removed and reads were trimmed to the CDR3 region, keeping CDR3s of at least 7 amino acids. The MANAFEST web app was used to pick out antigen-specific clonotypes by comparing their expansion in peptide wells with that in reference cultures. To be called positive, a clone needed expansion at FDR<0.05 compared with the reference and with all other wells, an odds ratio greater than 5, and a frequency greater than 0.1% in two replicate wells. A clonotype was defined as cross-reactive if the clonotype was significantly expanded both in SARS-CoV-2 spike wells and in at least one common cold coronavirus spike condition. CDR3 similarity was assessed by Levenshtein distance using the stringdist R package, and unrooted trees were constructed with ape in R 3.6.1. Entries here come from immuneACCESS through TCRdb and include only in-frame sequences with V and J called. Some clones fail to appear in such tables; in the studies checked, an unresolved V gene covers under half of the shortfall, and the cause of the remainder is unknown. D and trimming were read from the DNA, whereas the V and J calls and clone size are those reported in that table. Present in this sample are tens of thousands of clones, about 67% of which were seen just once. The ten largest clones add up to 2.2% of the sample.

The research as a whole found: In healthy vaccine recipients, vaccine-induced clones were almost all SARS-CoV-2 mono-reactive, with only 1 of 255 cross-reactive with common cold coronaviruses. Clones induced by infection and clones induced by vaccination both contracted markedly at late timepoints after vaccination, which fits with T cell responses waning over time. The study was limited by a small number of convalescent patients and lacked early post-infection timepoints.

The clonotype originates from a human donor who received a COVID-19 vaccine. This material consisted of CD4+ T cells from PBMCs cultured without peptide, taken after COVID-19 vaccination.

The sequenced DNA is TGTGCCAGCAGCTTGCCCCAGGGGGCTAAGTACAATGAGCAGTTCTTC. Protein translation: CASSLPQGAKYNEQFF. The rearrangement joined TRBV5-6 to TRBJ2-1, with 8 central nucleotides matching TRBD1. After removal of 1 base from V and 4 bases from J, the junction retains 7 bases not matched to a gene. CDR1 and CDR2 are drawn from the germline V gene: SGHDT, YYEEEE. Inclusive of the bounding cysteine and phenylalanine, the CDR3 is 16 residues long. CDR3 DNA is the only sequence kept; it has 48 bases, read in frame from the first base.